The 11 T cell receptor beta chains below all came from one sample that was sequenced in a study of T cells after yellow fever vaccination. TCRdb processed the 5' RACE reads anew with MiXCR; each CDR3 protein has one entry. The sample records under 20,000 distinct CDR3 sequences, roughly 3.7% being singletons. Here the sequenced sample was PBMCs, either bulk or a sorted T-cell subset (CD4+, CD8+, memory, or dextramer-sorted; not recorded which), taken 15 days after the yellow fever booster vaccination. The receptors shown here come from a man aged 25 to 45 who received the YFV17D yellow fever vaccine.

This clonotype was recorded many times. The chain combines TRBV15 with TRBJ2-7, with TRBD2 identical over 8 bases. Germline trimming cut 1 base from V and 7 bases from J; bases unmatched to any gene: 0. The CDR3 is 12 residues long. Germline loops: CDR1 LNHNV, CDR2 YYDKDF (reference sequence). CDR3 in DNA: TGTGCCACCAGCAGAGGCGGGGGGGAGCAGTACTTC. It specifies CATSRGGGEQYF.

This clonotype was detected ten times or more. V usage is TRBV2 and J usage is TRBJ1-5; D call uncertain. Germline V gene data show CDR1 as SNHLY and CDR2 as FYNNEI. The CDR3 length is 12 residues. V was cut by 4 bases and J by 5 bases, with 6 bases left in between. CDR3 loop: CASSGQDQPQHF. The CDR3, as DNA: TGTGCCAGCAGTGGCCAGGATCAGCCCCAGCATTTT.

By sample fraction, this clonotype is medium-sized. This chain joins TRBV3-1 and TRBJ1-4; D is unclear. The V and J ends lost 2 bases and 2 bases respectively, with 6 bases between them. The CDR3 loop spans 14 amino acids. Germline assignment: CDR1 LGHDT and CDR2 YNNKEL (reference sequence). In nucleotides, the CDR3 is TGTGCCAGCAGCCAAACGGAGACTAATGAAAAACTGTTTTTT. This codes for CASSQTETNEKLFF.

This clonotype came up many times. The chain links TRBV4-3 to TRBJ2-1; the D is unclear. The germline V and J ends were trimmed by 0 bases and 0 bases, with 6 bases remaining between them. CDR3 length: 15 residues. Germline CDR1 is LGHNA and CDR2 is YSLEER. CDR3 coding DNA: TGCGCCAGCAGCCAAGAAAGGGTCTCCTACAATGAGCAGTTCTTC. Translation: CASSQERVSYNEQFF.

This clonotype was seen repeatedly, ten times or more. The V and J genes are TRBV24-1 and TRBJ2-1; weak D call: TRBD1 (5 bases). With 0 bases removed from V and 7 bases from J, the gap between germline ends came to 15 bases. The CDR3 length is 16 residues. Germline loops: CDR1 KGHDR, CDR2 SFDVKD. This CDR3 reads CATSDLTQGLENEQFF. The CDR3 region has the DNA TGTGCCACCAGTGATTTGACCCAGGGTCTGGAGAATGAGCAGTTCTTC.

This clonotype was recorded at least ten times. This rearrangement joins TRBV7-6 to TRBJ2-3; a weak D match, TRBD2 (5 bases). The CDR3 contains 16 residues. V shed 5 bases and J shed 2 bases, with 17 bases lying between them. The germline V gene encodes CDR1 SGHVS and CDR2 FNYEAQ. The CDR3 region is CASSPGNGYNTDTQYF. CDR3 coding DNA: TGTGCCAGCAGCCCCGGGAATGGGTATAACACAGATACGCAGTATTTT.

This clonotype was seen ten or more times. The chain recombines TRBV20-1 with TRBJ2-7, with 10 nucleotides matching TRBD2. This CDR3 comprises 15 residues. Germline V lookup: CDR1 DFQATT, CDR2 SNEGSKA (reference sequence). The V segment lost 4 bases and the J segment 7 bases; nucleotides outside the gene matches: 13. The CDR3 loop is CSATQREGPSWEQYF. DNA of the CDR3: TGCAGTGCTACCCAGCGGGAGGGCCCTTCCTGGGAGCAGTACTTC.

This clonotype was recorded at least ten times. This chain uses TRBV20-1 with TRBJ2-7, with TRBD1 identical over 7 bases. The CDR3 spans 14 residues. Trimming cost V 6 bases and J 3 bases; bases outside gene matches: 11. The V gene's germline CDR1 is DFQATT and CDR2 SNEGSKA (reference sequence). CDR3 region: CSAVPPDRSYEQYF. Written as DNA, the CDR3 is TGCAGTGCCGTCCCGCCGGACAGGAGCTACGAGCAGTACTTC.

This clonotype was seen ten or more times. The chain is built from TRBV18 and TRBJ1-2; D unclear. The CDR3 extends over 14 amino acids. From germline, CDR1 is KGHSH and CDR2 LQKENI. V lost 4 bases, J lost 0 bases, and 9 bases lay in between. The CDR3 loop reads CASSQDLTNYGYTF. The CDR3 DNA reads TGTGCCAGCTCACAAGATTTAACTAACTATGGCTACACCTTC.

This clonotype was observed at least ten times. The rearrangement uses TRBV14 and TRBJ2-1, with 11 bases that match TRBD2. Unmatched junction bases numbered 4, after V lost 11 bases and J lost 4 bases. The length of the CDR3 is 13 residues. Germline V gives CDR1 SGHDN, CDR2 FVKESK. For the CDR3, the DNA is TGTGCCGCGACTAGCGGGGTGTACAATGAGCAGTTCTTC. Its translation: CAATSGVYNEQFF. Combining the CDR3 with reference TRBV14 and TRBJ2-1 gives the whole variable domain EAGVTQFPSHSVIEKGQTVTLRCDPISGHDNLYWYRRVMGKEIKFLLHFVKESKQDESGMPNNRFLAERTGGTYSTLKVQPAELEDSGVYFCAATSGVYNEQFFGPGTRLTVL.

At least ten counts were recorded for this clonotype. V and J are TRBV6-5 and TRBJ1-2, with D hard to call. Germline values: CDR1 MNHEY, CDR2 SVGAGI. Trimming left V 1 base short and J 8 bases short, with 11 bases between. The CDR3 runs to 13 residues. In DNA form, the CDR3 reads TGTGCCAGCAGTTACTACTCCTCTGAGGGCTACACCTTC. Protein product: CASSYYSSEGYTF.